The 2 T cell receptor beta chains below were found in one sample sequenced in a study of neurological immune-mediated disorders. TCRdb itself ran the 5' RACE reads through MiXCR, one entry per CDR3 protein. The data show roughly 38,000 distinct CDR3 sequences, nearly 7.5% seen once. Material: PBMCs. Receptors were obtained from a middle-aged woman in good health.

This clonotype was picked up many times. This chain's CDR3 is CASSLSYNEQFF. The CDR3 DNA sequence: TGTGCCAGCAGCTTATCTTACAATGAGCAGTTCTTC. The chain links TRBV5-5 to TRBJ2-1, with no clear D. Trimming shortened V by 2 bases and J by 4 bases, and 4 bases separated the two germline ends. CDR1 and CDR2 (germline): SGHKS, YYEKEE (reference sequence). This CDR3 is 12 amino acids long. Using reference TRBV5-5 and TRBJ2-1 for the parts outside the CDR3, the full variable domain is DAGVTQSPTHLIKTRGQQVTLRCSPISGHKSVSWYQQVLGQGPQFIFQYYEKEERGRGNFPDRFSARQFPNYSSELNVNALLLGDSALYLCASSLSYNEQFFGPGTRLTVL.

This clonotype showed up many times. This chain uses TRBV28 with TRBJ1-5, with TRBD1 matching 8 bases. The J segment lost 5 bases and the V segment lost 2 bases, leaving 5 bases of the junction unmatched. Germline V CDR1 and CDR2: MDHEN, SYDVKM. This CDR3 region has 15 residues. CDR3 sequence: CASSLDQGADQPQHF. The CDR3, as DNA: TGTGCCAGCAGTTTAGACCAGGGGGCCGATCAGCCCCAGCATTTT.